A single sample is the source of the 8 T cell receptor beta chains below, sequenced in a study of T-cell memory formation after mild COVID-19. TCRdb re-analysed the 5' RACE reads in MiXCR, keeping a single row per CDR3 protein. Of 450,000 to 650,000 distinct CDR3 sequences in the sample, roughly a fifth were seen once. Sequences were obtained from PBMCs or a T cell subset sorted from them (not recorded which). The source of these receptors is an adult woman who had mild COVID-19 (a few samples of this study predate the infection). Cell type and time point are not known.

This sequence joins TRBV2 and TRBJ1-2; unclear D gene. This CDR3 region has 11 residues. V was cut by 7 bases and J by 4 bases, with 7 bases left in between. Per the germline V gene, CDR1 is SNHLY and CDR2 is FYNNEI. CDR3 coding DNA: TGTGCCAGCAATCCCGGCTATGGCTACACCTTC. Its protein product is CASNPGYGYTF.

This clonotype came up many times. J is TRBJ2-1 and V is TRBV7-8; TRBD1 aligns across 7 bases. Germline V CDR1 and CDR2: SGHVS, FQNEAQ. V shed 5 bases, J shed 7 bases, and the junction held 8 bases outside the gene matches. This CDR3 contains 14 residues. CDR3 sequence reads: CASSTRQGSNEQFF. The CDR3 DNA reads as TGTGCCAGCAGCACCAGACAGGGTAGTAATGAGCAGTTCTTC.

This chain links TRBV7-3 with TRBJ1-2, with a possible D match to TRBD1 (6 bases). Germline V gene lookup returns CDR1 SGHTA and CDR2 FQGTGA. The CDR3 length is 13 residues. V gave up 3 bases and J gave up 8 bases, with 13 bases separating them. CDR3 in DNA: TGTGCCAGCAGCTTCGGGGGCGGGGAAGGCTACACCTTC. Protein sequence: CASSFGGGEGYTF.

This clonotype turned up a few times. This chain joins TRBV7-6 and TRBJ1-2; D uncertain. Trimming took off 7 bases at V and 5 bases at J, with 17 bases between the two ends. CDR3 length equals 14 residues. Germline values: CDR1 SGHVS, CDR2 FNYEAQ. The DNA of the CDR3 is TGTGCCAGCACACCCGACACAGAAGCGTATGGCTACACCTTC. This gives the protein CASTPDTEAYGYTF.

The V and J genes are TRBV6-2 or TRBV6-3 and TRBJ2-1, with 11 bases identical to TRBD2. Germline values: CDR1 MNHEY, CDR2 SVGEGT. Losses at the gene ends were 2 bases for V and 10 bases for J; bases not matched to a gene: 13. The CDR3 spans 17 residues. The CDR3 region is CASSYGLAGGLGPEQFF. The CDR3 DNA reads as TGTGCCAGCAGTTACGGCCTAGCGGGAGGTTTAGGACCCGAGCAGTTCTTC.

V is TRBV7-9 and J is TRBJ2-3; 8 bases align to TRBD2. V lost 5 bases, J lost 2 bases, and 3 bases stayed unmatched. CDR1 and CDR2 (germline): SEHNR, FQNEAQ (reference sequence). The CDR3 consists of 14 residues. The CDR3 protein is CASSRGGYTDTQYF. The CDR3 DNA sequence: TGTGCCAGCAGCCGGGGGGGATACACAGATACGCAGTATTTT.

CDR3 loop: CASSLEGGGAYNEQFF. The CDR3 DNA reads as TGTGCCAGCAGCTTAGAGGGCGGGGGGGCTTACAATGAGCAGTTCTTC. The rearrangement uses TRBV11-2 and TRBJ2-1; 9 nucleotides match TRBD2. Per germline, CDR1 SGHAT and CDR2 FQNNGV. CDR3 length: 16 amino acids. Trimming at V came to 0 bases and at J to 4 bases, leaving 4 bases not matched to a gene.

The chain employs TRBV5-1 and TRBJ2-3; unclear D gene. CDR3 length equals 15 residues. V shed 2 bases and J shed 0 bases, with 10 bases lying between them. Germline CDR1 reads SGHRS; CDR2 reads YFSETQ. CDR3 residues: CASSFIGFSTDTQYF. The CDR3 bases are TGCGCCAGCAGCTTCATAGGGTTTAGCACAGATACGCAGTATTTT.